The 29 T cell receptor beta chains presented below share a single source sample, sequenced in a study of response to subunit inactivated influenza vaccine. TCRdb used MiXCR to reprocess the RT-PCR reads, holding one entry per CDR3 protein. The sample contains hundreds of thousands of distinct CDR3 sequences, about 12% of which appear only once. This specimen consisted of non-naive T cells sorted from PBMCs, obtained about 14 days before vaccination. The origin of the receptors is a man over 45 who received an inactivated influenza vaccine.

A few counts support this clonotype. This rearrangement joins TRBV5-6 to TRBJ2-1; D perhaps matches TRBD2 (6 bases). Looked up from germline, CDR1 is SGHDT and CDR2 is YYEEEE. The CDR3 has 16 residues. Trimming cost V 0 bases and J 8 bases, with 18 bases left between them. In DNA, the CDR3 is TGTGCCAGCAGCTTGGTGACCGGGAGATTGGGACATGAGCAGTTCTTC. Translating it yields CASSLVTGRLGHEQFF.

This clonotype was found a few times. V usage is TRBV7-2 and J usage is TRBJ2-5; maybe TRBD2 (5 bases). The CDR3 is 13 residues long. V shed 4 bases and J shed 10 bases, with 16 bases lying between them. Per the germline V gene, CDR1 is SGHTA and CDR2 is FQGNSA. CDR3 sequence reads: CASSSDSHGSQYF. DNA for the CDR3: TGTGCCAGCAGCTCCGACTCACATGGGAGCCAGTACTTC.

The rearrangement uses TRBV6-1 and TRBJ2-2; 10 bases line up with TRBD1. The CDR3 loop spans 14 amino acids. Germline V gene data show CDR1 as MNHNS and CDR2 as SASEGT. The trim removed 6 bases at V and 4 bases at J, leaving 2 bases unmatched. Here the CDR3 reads CASRDRGTTGELFF. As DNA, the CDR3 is TGTGCCAGCAGGGACAGGGGGACCACCGGGGAGCTGTTTTTT.

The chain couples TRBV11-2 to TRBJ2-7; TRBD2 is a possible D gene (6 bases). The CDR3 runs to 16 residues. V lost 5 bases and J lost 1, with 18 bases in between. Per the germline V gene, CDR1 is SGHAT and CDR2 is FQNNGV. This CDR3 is CASSARERKRSYEQYF. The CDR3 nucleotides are TGTGCCAGCAGCGCCCGGGAGCGGAAGAGATCCTACGAGCAGTACTTC.

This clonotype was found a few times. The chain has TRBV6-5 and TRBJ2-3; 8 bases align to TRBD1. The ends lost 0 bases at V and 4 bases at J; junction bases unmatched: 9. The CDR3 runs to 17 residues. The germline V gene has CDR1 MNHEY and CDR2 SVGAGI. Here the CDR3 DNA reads TGTGCCAGCAGTTACTCGATTGGGACAGGAGGTTCAGATACGCAGTATTTT. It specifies CASSYSIGTGGSDTQYF.

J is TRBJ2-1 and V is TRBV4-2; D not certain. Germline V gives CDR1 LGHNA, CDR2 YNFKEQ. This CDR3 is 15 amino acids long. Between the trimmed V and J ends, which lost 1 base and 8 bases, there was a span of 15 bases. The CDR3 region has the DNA TGTGCCAGCAGCCAAGGAGGAGCCGGCCGGGATGAGCAGTTCTTC. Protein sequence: CASSQGGAGRDEQFF.

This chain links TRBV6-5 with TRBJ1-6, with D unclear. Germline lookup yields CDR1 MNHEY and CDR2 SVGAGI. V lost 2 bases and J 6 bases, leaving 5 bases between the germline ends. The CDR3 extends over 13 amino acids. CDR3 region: CASSYMGNSPLHF. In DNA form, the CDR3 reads TGTGCCAGCAGTTACATGGGTAATTCACCCCTCCACTTT.

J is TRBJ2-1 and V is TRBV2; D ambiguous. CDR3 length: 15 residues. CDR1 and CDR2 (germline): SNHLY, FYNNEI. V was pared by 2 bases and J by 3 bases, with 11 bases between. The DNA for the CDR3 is TGTGCCAGCAGTGAACTGCTAGGTCGCTACAATGAGCAGTTCTTC. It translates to CASSELLGRYNEQFF.

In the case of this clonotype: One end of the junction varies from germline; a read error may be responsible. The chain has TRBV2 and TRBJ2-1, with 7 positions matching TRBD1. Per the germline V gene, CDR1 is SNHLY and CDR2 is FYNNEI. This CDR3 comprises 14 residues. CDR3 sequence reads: CASSEDNRGNEQFF. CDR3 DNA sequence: TGTGCCAGCAGCGAAGATAACAGGGGTAATGAGCAGTTCTTC.

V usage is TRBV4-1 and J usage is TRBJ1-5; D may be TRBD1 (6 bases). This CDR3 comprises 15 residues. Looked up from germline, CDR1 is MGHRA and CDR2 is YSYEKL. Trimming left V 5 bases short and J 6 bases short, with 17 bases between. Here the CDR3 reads CASSKGDMNAQPQHF. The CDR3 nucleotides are TGCGCCAGCAGCAAGGGGGACATGAATGCTCAGCCCCAGCATTTT.

Here the CDR3 reads CASIQPIAGKNIQYF. Here the CDR3 DNA reads TGTGCCAGCATTCAACCCATCGCAGGGAAAAACATTCAGTACTTC. V usage is TRBV3-1 and J usage is TRBJ2-4, with a tentative D call TRBD1 (5 bases). The CDR3 is made up of 15 amino acids. Trimming removed 7 bases at V and 4 bases at J, with 17 bases between. Per germline, CDR1 LGHDT and CDR2 YNNKEL (reference sequence).

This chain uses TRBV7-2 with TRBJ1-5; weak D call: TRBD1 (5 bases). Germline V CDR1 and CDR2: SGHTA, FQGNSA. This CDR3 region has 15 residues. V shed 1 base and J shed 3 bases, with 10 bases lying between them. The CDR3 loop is CASSLEAGTNQPQHF. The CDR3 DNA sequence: TGTGCCAGCAGCTTAGAGGCCGGGACCAATCAGCCCCAGCATTTT.

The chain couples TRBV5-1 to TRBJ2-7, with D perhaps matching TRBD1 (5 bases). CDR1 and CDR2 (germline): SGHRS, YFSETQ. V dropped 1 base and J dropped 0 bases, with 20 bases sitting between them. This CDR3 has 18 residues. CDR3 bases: TGCGCCAGCAGCTTGTCCGCCGACCAAGGGGTTAGCTCCTACGAGCAGTACTTC. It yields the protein CASSLSADQGVSSYEQYF.

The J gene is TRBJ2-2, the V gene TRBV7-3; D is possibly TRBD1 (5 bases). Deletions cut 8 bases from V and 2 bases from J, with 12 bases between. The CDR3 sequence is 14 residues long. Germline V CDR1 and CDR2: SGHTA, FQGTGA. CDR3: CASSWTTNTGELFF. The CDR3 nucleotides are TGTGCCAGCTCCTGGACAACCAACACCGGGGAGCTGTTTTTT.

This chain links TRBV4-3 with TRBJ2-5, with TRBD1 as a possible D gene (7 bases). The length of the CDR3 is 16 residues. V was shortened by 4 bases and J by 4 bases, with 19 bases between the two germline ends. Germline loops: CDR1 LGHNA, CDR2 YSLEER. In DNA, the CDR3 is TGCGCCAGCAGCCTCGGGGGCGACAGGGACCGAGAGACCCAGTACTTC. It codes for CASSLGGDRDRETQYF.

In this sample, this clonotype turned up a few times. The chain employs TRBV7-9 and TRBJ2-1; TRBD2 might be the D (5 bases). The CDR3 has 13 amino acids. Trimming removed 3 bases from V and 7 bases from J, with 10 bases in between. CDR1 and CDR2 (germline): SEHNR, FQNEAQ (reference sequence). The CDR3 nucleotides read TGTGCCAGCAGCTTCGGGGTTCAAAATGAGCAGTTCTTC. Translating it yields CASSFGVQNEQFF.

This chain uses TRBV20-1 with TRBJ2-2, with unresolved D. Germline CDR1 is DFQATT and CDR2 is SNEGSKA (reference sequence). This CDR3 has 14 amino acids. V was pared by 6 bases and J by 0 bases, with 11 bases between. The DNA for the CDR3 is TGCAGTGCCCCTAGGGCAACGAACACCGGGGAGCTGTTTTTT. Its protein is CSAPRATNTGELFF.

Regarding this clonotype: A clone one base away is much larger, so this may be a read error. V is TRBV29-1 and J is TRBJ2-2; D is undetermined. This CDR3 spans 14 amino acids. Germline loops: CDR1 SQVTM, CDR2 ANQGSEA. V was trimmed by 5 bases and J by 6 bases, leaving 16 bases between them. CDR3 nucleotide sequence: TGCAGCGTTTACTTTACTAACGGGCCCGGGGAGCTGTTTTTT. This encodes CSVYFTNGPGELFF.

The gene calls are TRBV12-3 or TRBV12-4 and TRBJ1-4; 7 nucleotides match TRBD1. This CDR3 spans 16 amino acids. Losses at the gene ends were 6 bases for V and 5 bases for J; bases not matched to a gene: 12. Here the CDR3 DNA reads TGTGCCAGCAGCCCTAATTATGGGACAGTGAATGAAAAACTGTTTTTT. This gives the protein CASSPNYGTVNEKLFF.

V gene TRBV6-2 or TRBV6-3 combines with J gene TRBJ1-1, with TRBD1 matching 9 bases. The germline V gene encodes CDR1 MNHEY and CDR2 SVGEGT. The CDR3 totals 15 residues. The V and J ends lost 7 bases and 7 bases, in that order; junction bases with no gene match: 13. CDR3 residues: CASTTRQGGRNEAFF. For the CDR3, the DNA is TGTGCCAGCACCACGAGACAGGGGGGAAGGAATGAAGCTTTCTTT.

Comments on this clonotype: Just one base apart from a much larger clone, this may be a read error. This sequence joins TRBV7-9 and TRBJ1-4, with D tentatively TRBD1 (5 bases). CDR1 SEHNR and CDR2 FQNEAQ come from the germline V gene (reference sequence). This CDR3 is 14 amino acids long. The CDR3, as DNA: TGTGTCAGCAGCTTAACCGGGGGGAGTGAAAAACTGTTTTTT. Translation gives CVSSLTGGSEKLFF.

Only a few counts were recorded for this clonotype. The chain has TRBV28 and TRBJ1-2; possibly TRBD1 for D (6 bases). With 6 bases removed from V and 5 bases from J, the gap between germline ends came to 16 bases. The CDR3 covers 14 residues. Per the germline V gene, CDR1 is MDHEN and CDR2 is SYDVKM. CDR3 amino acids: CASRPSLTGYGYTF. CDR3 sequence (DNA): TGTGCCAGCAGACCATCTCTCACAGGGTATGGCTACACCTTC.

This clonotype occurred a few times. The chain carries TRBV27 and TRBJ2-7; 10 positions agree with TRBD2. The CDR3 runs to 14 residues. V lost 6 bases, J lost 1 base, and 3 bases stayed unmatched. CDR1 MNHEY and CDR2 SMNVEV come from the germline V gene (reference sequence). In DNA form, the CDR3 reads TGTGCCAGCAGCCCGACTAGCGGGTCCTACGAGCAGTACTTC. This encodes CASSPTSGSYEQYF.

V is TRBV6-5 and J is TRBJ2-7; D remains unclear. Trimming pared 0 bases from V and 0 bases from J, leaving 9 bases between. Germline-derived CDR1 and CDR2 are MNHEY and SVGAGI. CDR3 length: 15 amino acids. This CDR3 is CASSYSYGFSYEQYF. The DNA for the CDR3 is TGTGCCAGCAGTTACTCGTACGGGTTCTCCTACGAGCAGTACTTC.

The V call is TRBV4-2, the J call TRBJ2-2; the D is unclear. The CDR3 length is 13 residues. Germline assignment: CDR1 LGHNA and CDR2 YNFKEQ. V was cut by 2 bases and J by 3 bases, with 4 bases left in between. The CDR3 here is CASSQSYTGELFF. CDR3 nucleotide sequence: TGTGCCAGCAGCCAAAGTTACACCGGGGAGCTGTTTTTT.

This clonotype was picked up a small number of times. CDR3 loop: CASNSGTWGYTF. In DNA, the CDR3 is TGTGCCAGCAACTCAGGGACTTGGGGCTACACCTTC. This chain joins TRBV28 and TRBJ1-2; weak D call: TRBD1 (5 bases). The germline V gene has CDR1 MDHEN and CDR2 SYDVKM. The CDR3 length is 12 residues. Trimming pared 7 bases from V and 8 bases from J, leaving 14 bases between.

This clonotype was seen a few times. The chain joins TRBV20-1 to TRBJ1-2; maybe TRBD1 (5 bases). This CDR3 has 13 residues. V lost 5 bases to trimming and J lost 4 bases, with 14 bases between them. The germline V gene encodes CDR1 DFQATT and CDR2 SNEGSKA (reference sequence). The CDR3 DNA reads TGCAGTGCTGACAACCGGGACTCCTATGGCTACACCTTC. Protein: CSADNRDSYGYTF.

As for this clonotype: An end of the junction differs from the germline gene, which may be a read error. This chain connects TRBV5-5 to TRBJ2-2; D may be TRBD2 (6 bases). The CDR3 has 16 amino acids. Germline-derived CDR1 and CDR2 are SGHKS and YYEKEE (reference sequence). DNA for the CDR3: TGTACCAGCAGCTCAAGAGGACTATCTTCCACCGGGGAGCTGTTTTTT. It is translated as CTSSSRGLSSTGELFF.

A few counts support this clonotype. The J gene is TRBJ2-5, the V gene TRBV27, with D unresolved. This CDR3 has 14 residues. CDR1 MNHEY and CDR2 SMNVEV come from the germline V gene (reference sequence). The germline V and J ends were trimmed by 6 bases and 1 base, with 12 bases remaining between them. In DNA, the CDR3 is TGTGCCAGCAGCTTTACTGGGCTCCAAGAGACCCAGTACTTC. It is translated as CASSFTGLQETQYF.